These 32 T cell receptor beta chains share one sample of origin, sequenced in a study of cytomegalovirus exposure and HLA in healthy donors. Primers included in the PCR were 60 Vbeta and 13 Jbeta primers. Here immunoSEQ multiplex PCR was the method, and the copy in TCRdb shows in-frame clones only, minus some. Of roughly 99,000 clones listed, approximately 80% are singletons. Sequencing was performed on PBMCs. The receptor source for this set is a man between 60 and 75 years old in good health and CMV-seropositive.

The chain combines TRBV11-2 with TRBJ2-7; weak D call: TRBD1 (5 bases). The CDR3 sequence is 12 residues long. CDR1 is SGHAT and CDR2 is FQNNGV in the germline V gene. V was pared by 3 bases and J by 2 bases, with 5 bases between. CDR3 DNA sequence: TGTGCCAGCAGCTTGGACACCTACGAGCAGTACTTC. Translated: CASSLDTYEQYF.

This clone was observed a few times. V is TRBV4-1 and J is TRBJ2-7; no firm D call. The germline CDR1 and CDR2 sequences are MGHRA and YSYEKL. The CDR3 is 13 amino acids. Trimming removed 0 bases at V and 3 bases at J, with 6 bases between. Written as DNA, the CDR3 is TGCGCCAGCAGCCAAGATGGCTTCTACGAGCAGTACTTC. It specifies CASSQDGFYEQYF.

For the CDR3, the DNA is TGTGCCAGTAGTACAACAGGGTACCAGCCCCAGCATTTT. This sequence encodes CASSTTGYQPQHF. The gene calls are TRBV19 and TRBJ1-5; D possibly corresponds to TRBD1 (6 bases). V was cut by 4 bases and J by 7 bases, with 11 bases left in between. The germline gives CDR1 LNHDA, CDR2 SQIVND (reference sequence). The CDR3 consists of 13 residues.

The sample holds one count of this clone. V is TRBV10-3 and J is TRBJ1-2, with TRBD1 identical over 7 bases. CDR3 size: 15 residues. CDR1 is ENHRY and CDR2 is SYGVKD in the germline V gene. The V and J ends lost 4 bases and 5 bases, in that order; junction bases with no gene match: 10. The CDR3 here is CAISGPSGTAYGYTF. In DNA form, the CDR3 reads TGTGCCATCAGTGGGCCATCCGGGACAGCTTATGGCTACACCTTC.

The gene calls are TRBV7-9 and TRBJ2-3, with 7 bases fitting TRBD1. The CDR3 is 16 residues long. V lost 5 bases, J lost 1 base, and 9 bases stayed unmatched. Per germline, CDR1 SEHNR and CDR2 FQNEAQ (reference sequence). The chain's CDR3 is CASSPGTGAGTDTQYF. For the CDR3, the DNA is TGTGCCAGCAGCCCGGGTACAGGGGCGGGCACAGATACGCAGTATTTT.

This clone was detected once. The CDR3 spells CSVGLLSSYNSPLHF. The CDR3 bases are TGCAGCGTGGGACTCCTGAGCTCCTATAATTCACCCCTCCACTTT. This chain connects TRBV29-1 to TRBJ1-6; perhaps TRBD1 as D (5 bases). V was cut by 6 bases and J by 0 bases, with 12 bases left in between. The CDR3 totals 15 residues. Per germline, CDR1 SQVTM and CDR2 ANQGSEA.

The chain recombines TRBV25-1 with TRBJ2-2, with TRBD1 matching 7 bases. After removal of 0 bases from V and 7 bases from J, the junction contained 2 bases not matched to a gene. This CDR3 has 14 residues. CDR1 and CDR2 (germline): MGHDK, SYGVNS. CDR3 region: CASSEYRDSGELFF. Here the CDR3 DNA reads TGTGCCAGCAGTGAATATCGGGACAGCGGGGAGCTGTTTTTT.

The chain combines TRBV6-6 with TRBJ2-7; 9 bases agree with TRBD2. The CDR3 consists of 15 residues. The trim removed 5 bases at V and 0 bases at J, leaving 5 bases unmatched. CDR1 and CDR2 (germline): MNHNY, SVGAGI (reference sequence). The CDR3 loop reads CASSPLAGLSYEQYF. In nucleotides, the CDR3 is TGTGCCAGCAGTCCCCTAGCGGGGCTCTCCTACGAGCAGTACTTC.

This sequence joins TRBV6-1 and TRBJ1-5, with D hard to call. Germline CDR1 MNHNS, CDR2 SASEGT. This CDR3 contains 15 residues. The V end was cut by 7 bases, the J end by 2 bases, with 15 bases between. CDR3 sequence reads: CASKRGEWGNQPQHF. The CDR3 DNA reads as TGTGCCAGCAAGCGTGGAGAATGGGGCAATCAGCCCCAGCATTTT.

The J gene is TRBJ2-7, the V gene TRBV5-1; the match to TRBD1 covers 11 bases. J lost 7 bases, V lost 4 bases, and 7 bases had no gene match. In germline, CDR1 is SGHRS, CDR2 YFSETQ. The CDR3 consists of 14 residues. Here the CDR3 reads CASSPGQGAPEQYF. In nucleotides, the CDR3 is TGCGCCAGCAGCCCAGGACAGGGGGCGCCAGAGCAGTACTTC.

This clone was recorded once. The same CDR3 is also encoded by other DNA sequences in this sample. The rearrangement joins TRBV9 to TRBJ2-7; perhaps TRBD2 as D (7 bases). The CDR3 is made up of 17 amino acids. The V gene's germline CDR1 is SGDLS and CDR2 YYNGEE. Trimming shortened V by 0 bases and J by 2 bases, and 18 bases separated the two germline ends. The CDR3 DNA reads TGTGCCAGCAGCGTAGCTACTTGGGGGGGCGGAACCTACGAGCAGTACTTC. This codes for CASSVATWGGGTYEQYF.

The chain has TRBV29-1 and TRBJ2-1, with D maybe TRBD2 (5 bases). V lost 7 bases to trimming and J lost 6 bases, with 16 bases between them. The CDR3 runs to 13 residues. Per the germline V gene, CDR1 is SQVTM and CDR2 is ANQGSEA. The CDR3 DNA reads as TGCAGCGGACGGGGTGGAGCCCTCAATGAGCAGTTCTTC. Translating it yields CSGRGGALNEQFF.

The chain has TRBV29-1 and TRBJ1-2; 8 bases match TRBD1. CDR1 and CDR2 from the germline V gene are SQVTM and ANQGSEA. The J segment lost 8 bases and the V segment lost 5 bases, leaving 19 bases of the junction unmatched. The CDR3 extends over 16 amino acids. The CDR3 loop is CSVPPGTGRPLGGYTF. The CDR3 DNA sequence: TGCAGCGTTCCTCCCGGGACAGGCCGTCCCCTGGGAGGCTACACCTTC. Full variable domain (rest looked up from reference TRBV29-1 and TRBJ1-2): SAVISQKPSRDICQRGTSLTIQCQVDSQVTMMFWYRQQPGQSLTLIATANQGSEATYESGFVIDKFPISRPNLTFSTLTVSNMSPEDSSIYLCSVPPGTGRPLGGYTFGSGTRLTVV.

J is TRBJ2-7 and V is TRBV7-9; possibly TRBD2 for D (5 bases). Germline V gene lookup returns CDR1 SEHNR and CDR2 FQNEAQ (reference sequence). V was cut by 5 bases and J by 0 bases, with 17 bases left in between. The CDR3 loop spans 16 amino acids. The CDR3: CASSPLARGLSYEQYF. The CDR3, as DNA: TGTGCCAGCAGCCCCCTCGCCCGGGGTCTCTCCTACGAGCAGTACTTC. Combining the CDR3 with reference TRBV7-9 and TRBJ2-7 gives the whole variable domain DTGVSQNPRHKITKRGQNVTFRCDPISEHNRLYWYRQTLGQGPEFLTYFQNEAQLEKSRLLSDRFSAERPKGSFSTLEIQRTEQGDSAMYLCASSPLARGLSYEQYFGPGTRLTVT.

In its sample, this clone was seen a few times. This chain connects TRBV10-3 to TRBJ1-1, with D maybe TRBD1 (5 bases). Germline V gene data show CDR1 as ENHRY and CDR2 as SYGVKD. The CDR3 sequence is 13 residues long. Trimming removed 8 bases from V and 1 base from J, with 11 bases in between. The CDR3 nucleotides are TGTGCCATCGCCCTCGGGGGGAACACTGAAGCTTTCTTT. It is translated as CAIALGGNTEAFF.

The rearrangement joins TRBV12-5 to TRBJ2-5; 10 bases map to TRBD2. This CDR3 comprises 17 residues. V shed 3 bases and J 2 bases; nucleotides not matched to a gene: 9. The germline V gene has CDR1 LGHNT and CDR2 FRNRAP. CDR3 sequence reads: CASGFNVLAGDQETQYF. The DNA of the CDR3 is TGTGCTAGTGGTTTTAACGTGCTAGCGGGGGATCAAGAGACCCAGTACTTC.

The chain uses TRBV7-9 and TRBJ1-2, with D uncertain. This CDR3 contains 13 residues. Germline V CDR1 and CDR2: SEHNR, FQNEAQ (reference sequence). V lost 7 bases and J 3 bases, leaving 12 bases between the germline ends. The CDR3: CASTGVRDYGYTF. CDR3 coding DNA: TGTGCCAGCACTGGGGTGAGGGACTATGGCTACACCTTC.

V usage is TRBV6-6 and J usage is TRBJ2-7; 7 bases match TRBD1. This CDR3 has 15 residues. V shed 2 bases and J 4 bases; nucleotides not matched to a gene: 8. Germline loops: CDR1 MNHNY, CDR2 SVGAGI (reference sequence). Here the CDR3 reads CASSYRQGYSYEQYF. CDR3 DNA: TGTGCCAGCAGTTACCGACAGGGTTACTCTTACGAGCAGTACTTC.

This clone was picked up one time. This chain links TRBV6-5 with TRBJ2-1, with 7 bases that match TRBD1. The junction had 8 bases not matched to a gene; V was cut back by 5 bases and J by 4 bases. The CDR3 is made up of 15 amino acids. CDR1 is MNHEY, CDR2 SVGAGI, per germline. In nucleotides, the CDR3 is TGTGCCAGCAGTAACCCCCGACAGGGATACAATGAGCAGTTCTTC. Its translation is CASSNPRQGYNEQFF.

The J gene is TRBJ1-4, the V gene TRBV5-1; TRBD1 aligns across 7 bases. Trimming took 0 bases from V and 5 from J; bases not matched to a gene: 4. The V gene's germline CDR1 is SGHRS and CDR2 YFSETQ. This CDR3 contains 15 residues. CDR3 sequence (DNA): TGCGCCAGCAGCTTGGGGGGACAGAAAAATGAAAAACTGTTTTTT. Protein sequence: CASSLGGQKNEKLFF.

V and J are TRBV19 and TRBJ2-2; the match to TRBD1 covers 7 bases. Looked up from germline, CDR1 is LNHDA and CDR2 is SQIVND (reference sequence). The CDR3 totals 15 residues. Unmatched junction bases numbered 6, after V lost 6 bases and J lost 2 bases. CDR3 loop: CASSLQGSNTGELFF. DNA for the CDR3: TGTGCCAGTAGCCTACAGGGGTCAAACACCGGGGAGCTGTTTTTT.

The V and J genes are TRBV7-8 and TRBJ2-1; possibly TRBD2 for D (7 bases). The CDR3 is made up of 16 amino acids. The germline V gene encodes CDR1 SGHVS and CDR2 FQNEAQ. Trimming cost V 3 bases and J 0 bases, with 12 bases left between them. CDR3 sequence: CASSLGGPLSYNEQFF. The CDR3, as DNA: TGTGCCAGCAGCTTGGGGGGGCCCCTCTCCTACAATGAGCAGTTCTTC.

The chain employs TRBV4-1 and TRBJ2-1, with TRBD1 matching over 9 bases. V lost 2 bases, J lost 1 base, and 3 bases stayed unmatched. The length of the CDR3 is 16 residues. Germline CDR1 is MGHRA and CDR2 is YSYEKL. The CDR3 spells CASSQIGQGSYNEQFF. CDR3 nucleotides: TGCGCCAGCAGCCAAATCGGACAGGGGTCCTACAATGAGCAGTTCTTC.

This clone was seen at least ten times. The chain recombines TRBV6-6 with TRBJ1-6, with unresolved D. The CDR3 spans 14 residues. V dropped 8 bases and J dropped 2 bases, with 10 bases sitting between them. Germline CDR1 is MNHNY and CDR2 is SVGAGI (reference sequence). In DNA, the CDR3 is TGTGCCAGCGTCCTCCGGGCCTATAATTCACCCCTCCACTTT. Translating gives CASVLRAYNSPLHF.

The rearrangement uses TRBV27 and TRBJ2-1; 13 nucleotides match TRBD2. Germline V CDR1 and CDR2: MNHEY, SMNVEV (reference sequence). The J segment lost 2 bases and the V segment lost 6 bases, leaving 4 bases of the junction unmatched. The CDR3 is made up of 16 amino acids. The CDR3 loop is CASRALAGGPYNEQFF. The CDR3 nucleotides are TGTGCCAGCAGGGCACTAGCGGGGGGGCCCTACAATGAGCAGTTCTTC.

The chain combines TRBV2 with TRBJ2-1, with D possibly being TRBD1 (7 bases). This CDR3 has 14 amino acids. The germline V gene encodes CDR1 SNHLY and CDR2 FYNNEI. V was pared by 6 bases and J by 4 bases, with 13 bases between. This CDR3 is CASREGTAYNEQFF. CDR3 DNA sequence: TGTGCCAGCAGGGAGGGGACAGCATACAATGAGCAGTTCTTC. The full variable domain, completed using reference TRBV2 and TRBJ2-1, is EPEVTQTPSHQVTQMGQEVILRCVPISNHLYFYWYRQILGQKVEFLVSFYNNEISEKSEIFDDQFSVERPDGSNFTLKIRSTKLEDSAMYFCASREGTAYNEQFFGPGTRLTVL.

The gene calls are TRBV29-1 and TRBJ1-1, with 7 positions matching TRBD1. CDR3 size: 13 residues. The trim removed 5 bases at V and 2 bases at J, leaving 5 bases unmatched. From germline, CDR1 is SQVTM and CDR2 ANQGSEA. In DNA, the CDR3 is TGCAGCGTTTATCGAGGGGGCAACACTGAAGCTTTCTTT. Encoded protein: CSVYRGGNTEAFF.

The chain uses TRBV7-3 and TRBJ2-2; TRBD1 is a possible D gene (5 bases). CDR3 length: 13 residues. Trimming took 4 bases from V and 4 from J, leaving 7 bases between them. CDR1 and CDR2 from the germline V gene are SGHTA and FQGTGA. The CDR3 loop is CASSSQGTGELFF. The CDR3 nucleotides read TGTGCCAGCAGCTCCCAGGGCACCGGGGAGCTGTTTTTT.

This clone turned up a few times. The rearrangement joins TRBV28 to TRBJ2-2; TRBD1 matches 7 bases. This CDR3 has 23 amino acids. Germline V lookup: CDR1 MDHEN, CDR2 SYDVKM. The V gene end was trimmed by 5 bases and the J gene end by 2 bases; junction bases not matched to a gene: 29. This chain's CDR3 is CASSPLPPSARGSARFNTGELFF. CDR3 bases: TGTGCCAGCAGTCCCCTTCCTCCCTCGGCCAGGGGGTCGGCTCGGTTCAACACCGGGGAGCTGTTTTTT.

The V and J genes are TRBV27 and TRBJ2-1; 7 nucleotides align to TRBD2. In germline, CDR1 is MNHEY, CDR2 SMNVEV (reference sequence). The ends lost 7 bases at V and 7 bases at J; junction bases unmatched: 10. This CDR3 is 14 amino acids long. The DNA of the CDR3 is TGTGCCAGCAAAGAGGCAGGGAGGGGTAATGAGCAGTTCTTC. Residues: CASKEAGRGNEQFF.

This chain connects TRBV18 to TRBJ2-3; 7 nucleotides align to TRBD2. The CDR3 consists of 16 residues. The trim removed 2 bases at V and 2 bases at J, leaving 7 bases unmatched. The germline CDR1 and CDR2 sequences are KGHSH and LQKENI. The CDR3 protein is CASSPFLAGVTDTQYF. In nucleotides, the CDR3 is TGTGCCAGCTCACCATTTTTAGCGGGTGTCACAGATACGCAGTATTTT.

This CDR3 reads CASSPSRDPYEQYF. The CDR3 DNA reads TGTGCCAGCAGCCCCTCCCGGGATCCCTACGAGCAGTACTTC. The chain employs TRBV9 and TRBJ2-7; perhaps TRBD2 as D (5 bases). The V end lost 4 bases, the J end lost 2 bases, and 13 bases lay between the germline ends. The CDR3 extends over 14 amino acids. Looked up from germline, CDR1 is SGDLS and CDR2 is YYNGEE.